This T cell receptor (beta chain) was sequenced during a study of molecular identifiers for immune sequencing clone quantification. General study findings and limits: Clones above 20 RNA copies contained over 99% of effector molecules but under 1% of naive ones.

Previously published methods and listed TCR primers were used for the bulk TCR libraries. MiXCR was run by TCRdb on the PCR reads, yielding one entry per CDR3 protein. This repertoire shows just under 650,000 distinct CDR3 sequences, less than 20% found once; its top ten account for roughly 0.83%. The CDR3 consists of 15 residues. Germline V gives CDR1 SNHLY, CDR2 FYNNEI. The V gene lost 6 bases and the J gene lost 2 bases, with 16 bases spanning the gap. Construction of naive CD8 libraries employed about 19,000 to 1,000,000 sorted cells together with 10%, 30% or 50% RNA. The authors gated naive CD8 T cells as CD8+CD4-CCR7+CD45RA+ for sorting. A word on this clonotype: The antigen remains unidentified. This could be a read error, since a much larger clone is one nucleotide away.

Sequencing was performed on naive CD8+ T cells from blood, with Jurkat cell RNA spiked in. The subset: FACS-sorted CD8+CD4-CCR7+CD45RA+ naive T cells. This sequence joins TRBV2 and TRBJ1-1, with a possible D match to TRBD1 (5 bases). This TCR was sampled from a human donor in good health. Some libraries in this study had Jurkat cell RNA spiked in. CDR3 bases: TGTGCCAGCAGACAATTACGGGGGGAAAACACTGAAGCTTTCTTT. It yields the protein CASRQLRGENTEAFF. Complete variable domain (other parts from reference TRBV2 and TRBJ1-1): EPEVTQTPSHQVTQMGQEVILRCVPISNHLYFYWYRQILGQKVEFLVSFYNNEISEKSEIFDDQFSVERPDGSNFTLKIRSTKLEDSAMYFCASRQLRGENTEAFFGQGTRLTVV.